The rows below give T cell receptor beta chains drawn from one sample of a study of cytomegalovirus exposure and HLA in healthy donors. The method was immunoSEQ multiplex PCR; TCRdb's version includes in-frame clones alone and lacks a portion of them. The sample contains roughly 230,000 clones, 90% of which appear only once. Sequencing was carried out using PBMCs. The receptor source for this set is a woman aged 25 to 45 in good health and CMV-seronegative. Each CDR3 is given with its conserved first and last residue. Where a row states a size, it is once, few, many or the class of an expanded clone; other rows omit it.

clone_size,v_call,j_call,cdr3_aa
-,TRBV6-6,TRBJ2-1,CASRTRQGAHNEQFF
-,TRBV7-8,TRBJ1-1,CASSPGRSILNTEAFF
-,TRBV7-2,TRBJ2-5,CASSLERDRETQYF
once,TRBV9,TRBJ2-2,CASSVSGTGNTGELFF
-,TRBV20-1,TRBJ2-5,CSARETQYF
-,TRBV7-2,TRBJ1-1,CASSSQGSITEAFF
-,TRBV5-3,TRBJ2-2,CARSLGSWKREGRITGELFF
-,TRBV27,TRBJ2-5,CASRKGVAGDVKTQYF
-,TRBV7-3,TRBJ2-3,CASSLGQGDTQYF
-,TRBV7-2,TRBJ1-4,CASSLGYRGEKLFF
-,TRBV13,TRBJ2-7,CASSLGTSHGQYF
-,TRBV25-1,TRBJ2-4,CAPGAGGSAKNIQYF
-,TRBV6-1,TRBJ2-7,CASSERLISYEQYF
-,TRBV11-3,TRBJ2-7,CASRYSTGPYEQYF
-,TRBV28,TRBJ1-2,CASSFGRGYGYTF
-,TRBV7-2,TRBJ1-2,CASSLEPLSGYTF
-,TRBV29-1,TRBJ2-1,CSVHPTTSGSYNEQFF
-,TRBV28,TRBJ1-2,CASNPRTATNYGYTF
-,TRBV1,TRBJ2-4,CTSSQDHLAKNIQYF
-,TRBV15,TRBJ1-5,CATSRPRRDRGNQPQHF
-,TRBV6-6,TRBJ1-1,CASTLPYGGLGEAFF
-,TRBV7-8,TRBJ2-7,CASSPDGYEQYF
-,TRBV19,TRBJ2-3,CASSNSGSTDTQYF